What follows are 6 T cell receptor beta chains derived from one specimen sequenced in a study of beta chain features in type 1 diabetes. TCRB transcripts that were expressed got sequenced, as all of the isolated RNA had been reverse transcribed. Sequenced by immunoSEQ multiplex PCR; TCRdb stores in-frame clones only, minus some. The sample contains fewer than 650,000 clones, roughly 15% of which appear only once. The source material was naive CD4+ T cells from blood. The receptors shown here come from a man younger than 35 in good health.

As regards this clone: Other DNA sequences from this sample encode an identical CDR3 as well. The rearrangement uses TRBV7-2 and TRBJ2-7; 8 nucleotides match TRBD1. This CDR3 comprises 14 residues. In germline, CDR1 is SGHTA, CDR2 FQGNSA. The V and J ends lost 1 base and 2 bases, in that order; junction bases with no gene match: 1. CDR3 in DNA: TGTGCCAGCAGCTTAGACAGGGGGACCTACGAGCAGTACTTC. Amino acid sequence: CASSLDRGTYEQYF. The whole variable domain, filled in from reference TRBV7-2 and TRBJ2-7, reads GAGVSQSPSNKVTEKGKDVELRCDPISGHTALYWYRQSLGQGLEFLIYFQGNSAPDKSGLPSDRFSAERTGGSVSTLTIQRTQQEDSAVYLCASSLDRGTYEQYFGPGTRLTVT.

This clone was found a few times. V usage is TRBV5-6 and J usage is TRBJ2-6; 9 bases line up with TRBD1. Per the germline V gene, CDR1 is SGHDT and CDR2 is YYEEEE. This CDR3 region has 16 residues. V shed 5 bases, J shed 6 bases, and the junction held 9 bases outside the gene matches. The CDR3 reads CASRRQGDPQANVLTF. CDR3 sequence (DNA): TGTGCCAGCAGGAGACAGGGGGACCCTCAGGCCAACGTCCTGACTTTC.

This clone was counted between two and nine times. The chain is built from TRBV23-1 and TRBJ2-5; D ambiguous. TRBV23-1 is an ORF, with its function uncertain. The CDR3 is made up of 11 amino acids. V was pared by 5 bases and J by 2 bases, with 3 bases between. The CDR3 nucleotides read TGCGCCAGCAGTAGGCAAGAGACCCAGTACTTC. Translation: CASSRQETQYF.

This clone was counted between two and nine times. This chain joins TRBV6-6 and TRBJ2-7; TRBD1 matches 8 bases. This CDR3 contains 13 residues. Germline values: CDR1 MNHNY, CDR2 SVGAGI (reference sequence). Trimming cost V 2 bases and J 5 bases; bases outside gene matches: 2. The CDR3 DNA reads as TGTGCCAGCAGTTACCCGGACAGGGACGAGCAGTACTTC. Residues: CASSYPDRDEQYF.

The CDR3 spells CASSVVAGAWCYSQETQYF. CDR3 bases: TGTGCCAGCAGCGTAGTTGCGGGGGCGTGGTGCTACTCCCAAGAGACCCAGTACTTC. The rearrangement joins TRBV9 to TRBJ2-5, with a possible D match to TRBD2 (7 bases). Germline assignment: CDR1 SGDLS and CDR2 YYNGEE. This CDR3 region has 19 residues. The V gene lost 0 bases and the J gene lost 1 base, with 22 bases spanning the gap.

This chain links TRBV7-2 with TRBJ2-5, with 9 bases fitting TRBD1. J lost 1 base, V lost 0 bases, and 3 bases had no gene match. Germline V CDR1 and CDR2: SGHTA, FQGNSA. The CDR3 spans 16 residues. The CDR3 is CASSLATGQGQETQYF. Written as DNA, the CDR3 is TGTGCCAGCAGCTTAGCTACGGGACAGGGCCAAGAGACCCAGTACTTC.